Listed below are T cell receptor beta chains from one sample, sequenced in a study of cytomegalovirus exposure and HLA in healthy donors. Profiled with immunoSEQ multiplex PCR; TCRdb holds only in-frame clones, not every one. The sample lists roughly 140,000 clones; roughly 92% were seen once. The specimen was PBMCs. These receptors all come from a man aged 18-30 years in good health and CMV-seronegative. Both conserved end residues are part of each CDR3. A D gene is named only where the DNA matches it firmly. Size is omitted from some rows. Given values are once, few, many or a class for expanded clones.

>TRBV6-1|TRBJ1-2|-|once
CASSEPGLLIGYTF
TGTGCCAGCAGTGAACCCGGACTGCTGATAGGCTACACCTTC
>TRBV11-2|TRBJ1-2|-|-
CASRTSGLDGYTF
TGTGCCAGCAGGACCTCCGGGTTGGATGGCTACACCTTC
>TRBV28|TRBJ1-1|TRBD1|once
CASSFAGGETEAFF
TGTGCCAGCAGTTTCGCAGGGGGTGAGACTGAAGCTTTCTTT
>TRBV19|TRBJ1-5|TRBD1|once
CASSTSRDRGGGNQPQHF
TGTGCCAGTAGTACCTCCCGGGACAGGGGGGGAGGCAATCAGCCCCAGCATTTT
>TRBV19|TRBJ2-4|TRBD1|-
CASPQKDRVGLAKNIQYF
TGTGCCAGTCCCCAAAAGGACAGGGTGGGATTAGCCAAAAACATTCAGTACTTC
>TRBV14|TRBJ2-5|TRBD2|-
CASSLGLVDETQYF
TGTGCCAGCAGCCTGGGACTAGTGGACGAGACCCAGTACTTC
>TRBV14|TRBJ2-3|TRBD2|-
CASSELAGGFLSTQYF
TGTGCCAGCAGCGAACTAGCGGGAGGGTTCCTAAGTACGCAGTATTTT
>TRBV11-2|TRBJ2-5|-|once
CASGPPSQETQYF
TGTGCCAGCGGCCCCCCCTCCCAAGAGACCCAGTACTTC
>TRBV6-5|TRBJ2-5|TRBD1|once
CASSSPGQGSRETQYF
TGTGCCAGCAGTTCCCCGGGACAGGGGTCACGAGAGACCCAGTACTTC
>TRBV9|TRBJ2-7|-|-
CASSVGESSYEQYF
TGTGCCAGCAGCGTAGGGGAGAGCTCCTACGAGCAGTACTTC
>TRBV27|TRBJ2-7|-|-
CASSFVGSGYGYEQYF
TGTGCCAGCAGTTTTGTCGGGTCAGGGTACGGCTACGAGCAGTACTTC
>TRBV4-1|TRBJ1-1|TRBD1|-
CASSQKTGSTEAFF
TGCGCCAGCAGCCAAAAGACAGGGTCCACTGAAGCTTTCTTT
>TRBV27|TRBJ1-4|-|-
CASGRSREELFF
TGTGCCAGCGGAAGATCAAGGGAGGAACTGTTTTTT
>TRBV28|TRBJ1-5|TRBD1|-
CASTWTGGRNQPQHF
TGTGCCAGCACTTGGACAGGGGGTAGGAATCAGCCCCAGCATTTT
>TRBV5-1|TRBJ2-1|TRBD2|-
CASSSLSTSGIQSSYNEQFF
TGCGCCAGCAGCTCCCTGTCTACTAGCGGGATCCAGAGCTCCTACAATGAGCAGTTCTTC
>TRBV7-9|TRBJ2-3|-|-
CASSPTGRADTQYF
TGTGCCAGCAGCCCGACGGGTCGCGCAGATACGCAGTATTTT
>TRBV7-2|TRBJ1-1|TRBD1|once
CASRLQGATEAFF
TGTGCCAGCCGACTCCAGGGGGCTACTGAAGCTTTCTTT
>TRBV27|TRBJ2-1|-|-
CASSSAGTYNEQFF
TGTGCCAGCAGTTCCGCCGGGACCTACAATGAGCAGTTCTTC
>TRBV10-3|TRBJ1-1|-|-
CATRRTEENTEAFF
TGTGCCACACGGAGGACAGAAGAAAACACTGAAGCTTTCTTT
>TRBV28|TRBJ1-2|TRBD1|-
CASSPDRTYGYTF
TGTGCCAGCAGTCCGGACAGGACCTATGGCTACACCTTC
>TRBV19|TRBJ2-4|TRBD1|-
CASSPGQADIQYF
TGTGCCAGTAGTCCGGGACAGGCGGACATTCAGTACTTC
>TRBV13|TRBJ2-4|-|-
CASSSGAAGAKNIQYF
TGTGCCAGCAGCTCCGGGGCCGCGGGGGCCAAAAACATTCAGTACTTC
>TRBV19|TRBJ1-2|-|-
CASSISPGNGYTF
TGTGCCAGTAGTATAAGCCCAGGGAATGGCTACACCTTC
>TRBV6-1|TRBJ1-2|-|-
CASSGGSQGLLYGYTF
TGTGCCAGCAGTGGGGGGTCCCAGGGGCTCCTTTATGGCTACACCTTC
>TRBV10-2|TRBJ1-2|-|-
CASSSVTAGFGYTF
TGCGCCAGCAGCTCTGTAACTGCGGGTTTCGGCTACACCTTC
>TRBV19|TRBJ1-5|TRBD1|-
CASRDRGHLSNQPQHF
TGTGCCAGCCGGGACAGGGGGCATTTAAGCAATCAGCCCCAGCATTTT